This TCR beta chain was captured by sequencing in a study of lymphopenia after photon versus proton radiotherapy. General observations from the study: Under photons, naive T cells and diversity fell while effector/memory populations rose.

Per the germline V gene, CDR1 is SGHTA and CDR2 is FQGNSA. CDR3 length: 13 amino acids. With V trimmed by 1 base and J by 7 bases, 4 bases remained unmatched. Regarding this clone: Its specificity is unknown.

This table comes from immunoSEQ multiplex PCR, and its TCRdb copy is limited to in-frame clones, with some not included. Altogether approximately 45,000 clones are present, over 75% being singletons, with the ten largest covering approximately 2%. The sequenced sample was peripheral blood, obtained from a patient treated with photon-based radiotherapy. The clonotype originates from a man between 35 and 55 years old with gastric cancer. V usage is TRBV7-2 and J usage is TRBJ2-7; TRBD2 matches 7 bases. CDR3 region: CASSLGGGAEQYF. The CDR3 nucleotides read TGTGCCAGCAGCTTAGGGGGAGGGGCAGAGCAGTACTTC.